This T cell receptor beta chain was recorded in a study of cytomegalovirus exposure and HLA in healthy donors. General observations from the study: The authors later linked a missense DCLRE1C variant to TCR beta V- and J-gene trimming.

CDR1 is MNHEY, CDR2 SMNVEV, per germline (reference sequence). The CDR3 sequence is 18 residues long. The V and J ends lost 3 bases and 0 bases, in that order; junction bases with no gene match: 5. A word on this clone: Its specificity is unknown.

PCR amplification relied on 60 Vbeta primers (plus 13 Jbeta primers). TCRdb keeps only in-frame clones here, not all; method: immunoSEQ multiplex PCR. The sample has some 150,000 clones; about 80% are singletons. The chain recombines TRBV27 with TRBJ2-6, with 10 bases that match TRBD1. This clonotype was sampled from a man aged 40-49 years in good health and CMV-seropositive. The sequenced sample was PBMCs. The CDR3: CASSFRDRGGSGANVLTF. The CDR3 DNA is TGTGCCAGCAGTTTCCGGGACAGGGGAGGCTCTGGGGCCAACGTCCTGACTTTC.